The 9 T cell receptor beta chains reported below all come from one sample, sequenced in a study of cytomegalovirus exposure and HLA in healthy donors. Both 60 Vbeta primers and 13 Jbeta primers went into the PCR. Some clones are missing from TCRdb's copy, which holds only in-frame ones; the method was immunoSEQ multiplex PCR. The sample has 75,000 to 100,000 clones, 60% to 75% seen once. Sequenced material: PBMCs. The receptors stem from a female donor in good health and CMV-seropositive.

The chain uses TRBV15 and TRBJ1-2, with 9 bases aligning to TRBD1. The germline gives CDR1 LNHNV, CDR2 YYDKDF (reference sequence). Losses at the gene ends were 4 bases for V and 4 bases for J; bases not matched to a gene: 4. The CDR3 covers 14 residues. DNA for the CDR3: TGTGCCACCAGCACCAGGGACAGGGTCTATGGCTACACCTTC. This sequence encodes CATSTRDRVYGYTF.

A word on this clone: The junction does not match germline at one end; this may be a read error. This chain links TRBV7-7 with TRBJ2-3, with TRBD2 matching over 10 bases. CDR1 and CDR2 (germline): SSHAT, FNYEAQ (reference sequence). This CDR3 is built from 15 residues. The CDR3 bases are TGTGCTAGCAGCTTTTTAGCGGGAGGCCCAGATACGCAGTATTTT. Translated, it gives CASSFLAGGPDTQYF.

This clone has more than one count but fewer than ten. The rearrangement uses TRBV28 and TRBJ1-1, with D uncertain. The V gene lost 2 bases and the J gene lost 4 bases, with 14 bases spanning the gap. CDR1 and CDR2 (germline): MDHEN, SYDVKM. The CDR3 is 15 amino acids. For the CDR3, the DNA is TGTGCCAGCAGTTTAAATGGGCGCTTGGGCACTGAAGCTTTCTTT. This translates into CASSLNGRLGTEAFF.

The chain employs TRBV5-8 and TRBJ2-5; possibly TRBD2 for D (5 bases). Deletions cut 0 bases from V and 7 bases from J, with 10 bases between. The CDR3 runs 13 residues. In germline, CDR1 is SGHTS, CDR2 YDEGEE. CDR3 DNA: TGTGCCAGCAGCTTGGAGTCTGCGGGGACCCAGTACTTC. Translation: CASSLESAGTQYF.

This clone was seen only once. This chain joins TRBV18 and TRBJ2-5; 7 nucleotides line up with TRBD2. The J segment lost 5 bases and the V segment lost 5 bases, leaving 8 bases of the junction unmatched. This CDR3 is built from 14 residues. Looked up from germline, CDR1 is KGHSH and CDR2 is LQKENI. The CDR3 protein is CASSSGRNGETQYF. The CDR3 nucleotides read TGTGCCAGCTCATCCGGGAGGAATGGGGAGACCCAGTACTTC.

J is TRBJ1-1 and V is TRBV30; D possibly corresponds to TRBD1 (6 bases). The CDR3 has 14 residues. V was pared by 5 bases and J by 1 base, with 14 bases between. Germline V gives CDR1 GTSNPN, CDR2 SVGIG (reference sequence). CDR3 sequence: CAWSSLQGNTEAFF. The CDR3 DNA sequence: TGTGCCTGGTCTAGTTTACAGGGGAACACTGAAGCTTTCTTT.

The rearrangement links TRBV30 to TRBJ2-2, with 10 bases identical to TRBD1. The trim removed 2 bases at V and 7 bases at J, leaving 4 bases unmatched. Germline lookup yields CDR1 GTSNPN and CDR2 SVGIG (reference sequence). CDR3 length equals 14 residues. As DNA, the CDR3 is TGTGCCTGGAGTCGACAGGGGGCACGCGGGGAGCTGTTTTTT. This translates into CAWSRQGARGELFF.

The rearrangement joins TRBV7-3 to TRBJ1-1, with TRBD1 as a possible D gene (6 bases). Germline values: CDR1 SGHTA, CDR2 FQGTGA. CDR3 length equals 14 residues. V was cut by 2 bases and J by 1 base, with 8 bases left in between. CDR3 in DNA: TGTGCCAGCAGCTTAGGACAGTCGAACACTGAAGCTTTCTTT. Its protein is CASSLGQSNTEAFF.

The chain couples TRBV2 to TRBJ1-3; tentative D call: TRBD1 (5 bases). V lost 6 bases and J 5 bases, leaving 17 bases between the germline ends. The CDR3 runs to 15 residues. Germline-derived CDR1 and CDR2 are SNHLY and FYNNEI. CDR3 in DNA: TGTGCCAGCAGGTCATCCTGGGGCAGCCGAAACACCATATATTTT. Translated: CASRSSWGSRNTIYF. The entire variable domain, with the rest obtained from reference TRBV2 and TRBJ1-3, is as follows: EPEVTQTPSHQVTQMGQEVILRCVPISNHLYFYWYRQILGQKVEFLVSFYNNEISEKSEIFDDQFSVERPDGSNFTLKIRSTKLEDSAMYFCASRSSWGSRNTIYFGEGSWLTVV.